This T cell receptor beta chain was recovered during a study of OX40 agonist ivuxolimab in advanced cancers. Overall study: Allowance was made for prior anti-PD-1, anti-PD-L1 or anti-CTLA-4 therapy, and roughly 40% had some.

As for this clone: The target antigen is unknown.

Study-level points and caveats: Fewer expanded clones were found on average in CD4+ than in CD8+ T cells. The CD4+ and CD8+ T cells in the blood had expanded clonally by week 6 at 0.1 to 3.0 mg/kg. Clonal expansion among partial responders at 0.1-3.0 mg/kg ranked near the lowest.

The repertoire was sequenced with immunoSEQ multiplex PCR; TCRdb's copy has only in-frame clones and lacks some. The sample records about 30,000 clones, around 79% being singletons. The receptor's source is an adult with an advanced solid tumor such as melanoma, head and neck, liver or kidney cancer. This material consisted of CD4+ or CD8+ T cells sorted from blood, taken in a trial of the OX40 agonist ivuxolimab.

In nucleotides, the CDR3 is TGTGCCAGCAGCTTAGGACAGGGTGTAACCGGGGAGCTGTTTTTT. The encoded protein is CASSLGQGVTGELFF. The chain recombines TRBV13 with TRBJ2-2, with TRBD1 as a possible D gene (6 bases). Per germline, CDR1 PRHDT and CDR2 FYEKMQ (reference sequence). The CDR3 is 15 amino acids. V lost 0 bases, J lost 5 bases, and 10 bases lay in between.